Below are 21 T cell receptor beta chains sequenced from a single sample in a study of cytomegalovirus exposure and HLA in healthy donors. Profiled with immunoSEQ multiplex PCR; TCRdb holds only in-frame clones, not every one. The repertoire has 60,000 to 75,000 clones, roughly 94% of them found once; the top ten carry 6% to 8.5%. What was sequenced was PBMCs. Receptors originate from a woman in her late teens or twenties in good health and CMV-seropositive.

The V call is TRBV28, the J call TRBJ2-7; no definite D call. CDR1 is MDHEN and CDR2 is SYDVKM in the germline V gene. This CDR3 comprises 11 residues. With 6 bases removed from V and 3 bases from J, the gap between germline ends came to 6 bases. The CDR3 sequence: CASSSSYEQYF. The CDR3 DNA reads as TGTGCCAGCAGCTCCAGCTACGAGCAGTACTTC.

CDR3 in amino acids: CASSQATPVITDTQYF. As DNA, the CDR3 is TGTGCCAGCAGCCAAGCTACCCCGGTTATTACAGATACGCAGTATTTT. The V gene is TRBV14, the J gene TRBJ2-3; D uncertain. V shed 1 base and J shed 3 bases, with 14 bases lying between them. The germline V gene has CDR1 SGHDN and CDR2 FVKESK. The CDR3 length is 16 residues.

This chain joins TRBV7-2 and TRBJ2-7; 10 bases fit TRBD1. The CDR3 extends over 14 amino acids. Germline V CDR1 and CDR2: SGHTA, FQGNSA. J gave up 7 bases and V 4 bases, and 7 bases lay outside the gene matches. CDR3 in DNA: TGTGCCAGCAGCTGGGGACAGGGGACCGGAGAGCAGTACTTC. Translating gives CASSWGQGTGEQYF. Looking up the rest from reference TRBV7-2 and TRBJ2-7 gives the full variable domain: GAGVSQSPSNKVTEKGKDVELRCDPISGHTALYWYRQSLGQGLEFLIYFQGNSAPDKSGLPSDRFSAERTGGSVSTLTIQRTQQEDSAVYLCASSWGQGTGEQYFGPGTRLTVT.

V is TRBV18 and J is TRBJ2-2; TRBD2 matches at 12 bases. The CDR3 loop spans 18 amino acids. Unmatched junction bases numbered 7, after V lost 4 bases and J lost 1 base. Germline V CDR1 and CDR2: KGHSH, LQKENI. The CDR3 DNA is TGTGCCAGCTCACTGAGACTAGCGGGAGTTCAGAACACCGGGGAGCTGTTTTTT. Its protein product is CASSLRLAGVQNTGELFF.

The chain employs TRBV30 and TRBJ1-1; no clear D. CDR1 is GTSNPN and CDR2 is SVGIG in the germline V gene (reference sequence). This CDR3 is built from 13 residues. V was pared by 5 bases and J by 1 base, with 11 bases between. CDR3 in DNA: TGTGCCTGGTGCAGGCAGGCGAACACTGAAGCTTTCTTT. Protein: CAWCRQANTEAFF.

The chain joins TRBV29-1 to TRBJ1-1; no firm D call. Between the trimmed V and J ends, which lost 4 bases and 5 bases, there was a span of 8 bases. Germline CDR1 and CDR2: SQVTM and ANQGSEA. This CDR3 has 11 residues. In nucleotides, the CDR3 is TGCAGCGTTGGGTGGCGGACTGAAGCTTTCTTT. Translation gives CSVGWRTEAFF.

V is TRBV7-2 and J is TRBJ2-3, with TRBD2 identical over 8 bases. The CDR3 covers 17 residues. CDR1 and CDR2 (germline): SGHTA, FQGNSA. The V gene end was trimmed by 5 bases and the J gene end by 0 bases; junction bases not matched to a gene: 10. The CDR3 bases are TGTGCCAGCAGCCTACAAAGCGGGGGTTCTAGCACAGATACGCAGTATTTT. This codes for CASSLQSGGSSTDTQYF.

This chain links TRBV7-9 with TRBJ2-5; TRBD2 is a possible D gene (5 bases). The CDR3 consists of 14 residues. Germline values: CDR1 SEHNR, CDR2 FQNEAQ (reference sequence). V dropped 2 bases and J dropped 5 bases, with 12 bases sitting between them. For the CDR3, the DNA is TGTGCCAGCAGCTTATTCGGGGTCGGGGAGACCCAGTACTTC. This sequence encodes CASSLFGVGETQYF.

CDR3 protein: CASRPEPGVGGYTF. As DNA, the CDR3 is TGTGCCAGCAGACCTGAGCCCGGGGTCGGAGGCTACACCTTC. The chain employs TRBV19 and TRBJ1-2, with D unresolved. Germline values: CDR1 LNHDA, CDR2 SQIVND (reference sequence). Trimming shortened V by 9 bases and J by 8 bases, and 22 bases separated the two germline ends. The CDR3 has 14 amino acids.

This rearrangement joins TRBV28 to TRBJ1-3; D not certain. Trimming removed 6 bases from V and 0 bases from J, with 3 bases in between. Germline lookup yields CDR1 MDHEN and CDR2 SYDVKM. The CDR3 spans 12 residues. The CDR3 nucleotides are TGTGCCAGCAGCTTCTCTGGAAACACCATATATTTT. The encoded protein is CASSFSGNTIYF.

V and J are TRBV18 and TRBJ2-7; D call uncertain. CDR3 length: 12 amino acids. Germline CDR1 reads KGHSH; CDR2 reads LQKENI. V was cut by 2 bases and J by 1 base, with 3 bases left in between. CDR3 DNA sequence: TGTGCCAGCTCACCAACTTCCTACGAGCAGTACTTC. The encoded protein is CASSPTSYEQYF.

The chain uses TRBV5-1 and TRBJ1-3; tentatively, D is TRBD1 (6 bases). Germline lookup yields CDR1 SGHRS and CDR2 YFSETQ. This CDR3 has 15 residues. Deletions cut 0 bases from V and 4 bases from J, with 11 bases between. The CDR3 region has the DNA TGCGCCAGCAGCTTGGAATCAGGGGACGGAAACACCATATATTTT. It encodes CASSLESGDGNTIYF.

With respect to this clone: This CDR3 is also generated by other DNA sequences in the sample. The CDR3 region is CASSRGGSSYNEQFF. CDR3 DNA: TGTGCCAGCAGCCGCGGGGGGAGCTCCTACAATGAGCAGTTCTTC. The rearrangement joins TRBV5-6 to TRBJ2-1; 8 positions agree with TRBD2. Trimming took 4 bases from V and 0 from J; bases not matched to a gene: 3. The V gene's germline CDR1 is SGHDT and CDR2 YYEEEE. The CDR3 consists of 15 residues.

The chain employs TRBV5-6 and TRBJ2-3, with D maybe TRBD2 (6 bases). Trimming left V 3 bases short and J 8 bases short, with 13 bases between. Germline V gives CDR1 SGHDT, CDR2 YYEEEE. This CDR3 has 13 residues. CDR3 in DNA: TGTGCCAGCAGCTGGGTGGGGGGTGGTACGCAGTATTTT. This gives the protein CASSWVGGGTQYF.

The CDR3 region is CASTPGGRYTDTQYF. The CDR3, as DNA: TGTGCCAGTACTCCCGGCGGGCGGTACACAGATACGCAGTATTTT. The V and J genes are TRBV19 and TRBJ2-3, with D perhaps TRBD2 (5 bases). In germline, CDR1 is LNHDA, CDR2 SQIVND (reference sequence). V was trimmed by 7 bases and J by 2 bases, leaving 16 bases between them. The CDR3 contains 15 residues. Filled out from reference TRBV19 and TRBJ2-3, the complete variable domain reads DGGITQSPKYLFRKEGQNVTLSCEQNLNHDAMYWYRQDPGQGLRLIYYSQIVNDFQKGDIAEGYSVSREKKESFPLTVTSAQKNPTAFYLCASTPGGRYTDTQYFGPGTRLTVL.

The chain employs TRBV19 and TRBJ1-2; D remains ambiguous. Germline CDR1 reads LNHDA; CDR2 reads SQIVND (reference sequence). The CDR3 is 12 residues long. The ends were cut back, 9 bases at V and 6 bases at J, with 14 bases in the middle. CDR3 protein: CASTKAGDGYTF. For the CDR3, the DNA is TGTGCCAGCACAAAGGCGGGTGATGGCTACACCTTC.

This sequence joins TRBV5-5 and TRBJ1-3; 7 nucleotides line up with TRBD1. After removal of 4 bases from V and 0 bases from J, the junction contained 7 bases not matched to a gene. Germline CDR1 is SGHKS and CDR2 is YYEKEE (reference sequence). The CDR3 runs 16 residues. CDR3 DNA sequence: TGTGCCAGCAGCCTAAATGGACAGGCCTCTGGAAACACCATATATTTT. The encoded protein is CASSLNGQASGNTIYF.

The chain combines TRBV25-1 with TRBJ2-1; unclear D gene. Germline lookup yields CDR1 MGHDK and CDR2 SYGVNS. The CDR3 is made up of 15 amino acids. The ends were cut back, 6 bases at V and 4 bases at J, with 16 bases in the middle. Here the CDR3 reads CASRGGGAQYNEQFF. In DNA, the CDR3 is TGTGCCAGCAGAGGCGGCGGAGCTCAGTACAATGAGCAGTTCTTC.

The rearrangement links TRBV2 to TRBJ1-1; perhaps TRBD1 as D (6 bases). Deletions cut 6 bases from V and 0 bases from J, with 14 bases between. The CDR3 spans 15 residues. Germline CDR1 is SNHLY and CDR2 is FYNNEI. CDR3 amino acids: CASSSRDTMNTEAFF. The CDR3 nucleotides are TGTGCCAGCAGCTCTAGGGACACCATGAACACTGAAGCTTTCTTT.

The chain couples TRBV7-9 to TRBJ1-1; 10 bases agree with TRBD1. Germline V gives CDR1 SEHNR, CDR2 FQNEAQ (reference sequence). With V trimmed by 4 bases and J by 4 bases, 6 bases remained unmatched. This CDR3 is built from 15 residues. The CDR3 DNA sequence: TGTGCCAGCAGCTCCTCCGGGACAGGGGCCACTGAAGCTTTCTTT. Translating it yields CASSSSGTGATEAFF.

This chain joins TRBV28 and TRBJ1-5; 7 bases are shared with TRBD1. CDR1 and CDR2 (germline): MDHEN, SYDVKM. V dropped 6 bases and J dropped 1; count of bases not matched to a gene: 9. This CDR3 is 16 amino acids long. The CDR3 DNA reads TGTGCCAGCAGCGCGGACAGGATCCAGAGCAATCAGCCCCAGCATTTT. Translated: CASSADRIQSNQPQHF.